The 16 T cell receptor beta chains below come from one sample, sequenced in a study of OX40 agonist ivuxolimab in advanced cancers. Assay used: immunoSEQ multiplex PCR; TCRdb lists only in-frame clones, some missing. The sample records tens of thousands of clones, 88% being singletons. The starting material was CD4+ or CD8+ T cells sorted from blood, obtained in a trial of the OX40 agonist ivuxolimab. The receptors were sampled from an adult with an advanced solid tumor such as melanoma, head and neck, liver or kidney cancer.

In this sample, this clone turned up a few times. The rearrangement links TRBV11-2 to TRBJ2-7, with TRBD1 identical over 7 bases. V gave up 5 bases and J gave up 9 bases; unmatched junction bases: 10. The germline gives CDR1 SGHAT, CDR2 FQNNGV. The CDR3 extends over 13 amino acids. CDR3 sequence reads: CASSQGQILWQYF. DNA for the CDR3: TGTGCCAGCAGCCAGGGACAGATCCTATGGCAGTACTTC. The full variable domain, completed using reference TRBV11-2 and TRBJ2-7, is EAGVAQSPRYKIIEKRQSVAFWCNPISGHATLYWYQQILGQGPKLLIQFQNNGVVDDSQLPKDRFSAERLKGVDSTLKIQPAKLEDSAVYLCASSQGQILWQYFGPGTRLTVT.

Worth noting for this clone: The junction does not match germline at one end; this may be a read error. This chain uses TRBV5-4 with TRBJ2-1; 7 bases are a match to TRBD1. From germline, CDR1 is SGHNT and CDR2 YYREEE (reference sequence). There are 15 residues in the CDR3. As DNA, the CDR3 is TGTGCCAGCAGTTTGGGGCAGGGGGCCTACAATGAGCAGTTCTTC. This gives the protein CASSLGQGAYNEQFF.

This chain links TRBV7-2 with TRBJ2-1; no reliable D call. V shed 5 bases and J shed 12 bases, with 14 bases lying between them. The germline gives CDR1 SGHTA, CDR2 FQGNSA. This CDR3 is 12 amino acids long. The CDR3 reads CASSIPPARQFF. The CDR3 DNA follows: TGTGCCAGCAGCATACCACCGGCCAGGCAGTTCTTC.

The rearrangement uses TRBV2 and TRBJ2-7, with 7 bases that match TRBD1. CDR1 and CDR2 from the germline V gene are SNHLY and FYNNEI. The CDR3 is made up of 15 amino acids. V shed 6 bases and J 2 bases; nucleotides not matched to a gene: 10. The CDR3 coding sequence is TGTGCCAGCAGCGCCGGGACAGAGGGGACCTACGAGCAGTACTTC. Translating gives CASSAGTEGTYEQYF.

This chain uses TRBV7-2 with TRBJ1-2; D unclear. Trimming left V 5 bases short and J 0 bases short, with 10 bases between. The CDR3 contains 14 residues. Germline lookup yields CDR1 SGHTA and CDR2 FQGNSA. The DNA for the CDR3 is TGTGCCAGCAGCGCCCGACCAACTAACTATGGCTACACCTTC. Amino acid sequence: CASSARPTNYGYTF.

The V and J genes are TRBV4-3 and TRBJ1-3; D is undetermined. Trimming stripped 0 bases from V and 4 bases from J, with 13 bases between. The CDR3 has 16 amino acids. CDR1 and CDR2 from the germline V gene are LGHNA and YSLEER. The CDR3 here is CASSQDTDSQGNTIYF. The CDR3 DNA follows: TGCGCCAGCAGCCAAGATACAGATTCCCAAGGAAACACCATATATTTT.

V and J are TRBV7-2 and TRBJ2-3, with 10 positions matching TRBD2. This CDR3 has 17 residues. Germline V gene sequence: CDR1 SGHTA, CDR2 FQGNSA. V lost 2 bases and J lost 2; bases outside the gene matches: 7. In DNA form, the CDR3 reads TGTGCCAGCAGCTTATCGGCTAGCGGGAGTGTCACAGATACGCAGTATTTT. The encoded protein is CASSLSASGSVTDTQYF.

On this clone: At one boundary the junction diverges from the germline segment, which might be a read error. The chain employs TRBV6-5 and TRBJ2-7; maybe TRBD2 (5 bases). This CDR3 spans 14 amino acids. Germline loops: CDR1 MNHEY, CDR2 SVGAGI. CDR3 bases: TGTGCCGGCAGTGAATGGGAGAGCTCCTACGAGCAGTACTTC. It is translated as CAGSEWESSYEQYF.

This chain uses TRBV19 with TRBJ1-2; D gene ambiguous. Trimming left V 3 bases short and J 8 bases short, with 13 bases between. CDR1 and CDR2 from the germline V gene are LNHDA and SQIVND (reference sequence). This CDR3 has 13 amino acids. The CDR3 region has the DNA TGTGCCAGTAGTATCGCAGGTATAGGAGGCTACACCTTC. It specifies CASSIAGIGGYTF.

In nucleotides, the CDR3 is TGCGCCAGCAGCCCCGGGACCAGGGCCTACGAGCAGTACTTC. It yields the protein CASSPGTRAYEQYF. The chain combines TRBV5-1 with TRBJ2-7, with D perhaps being TRBD1 or TRBD2 (5 bases each). Germline V gives CDR1 SGHRS, CDR2 YFSETQ. Trimming shortened V by 4 bases and J by 2 bases, and 13 bases separated the two germline ends. This CDR3 has 14 residues.

As DNA, the CDR3 is TGTGCCAGCAGCCCAGGGCCTAACTATGGCTACACCTTC. Its translation is CASSPGPNYGYTF. V usage is TRBV28 and J usage is TRBJ1-2, with D possibly matching TRBD1 (5 bases). This CDR3 spans 13 amino acids. The V and J ends lost 6 bases and 0 bases respectively, with 8 bases between them. Germline CDR1 is MDHEN and CDR2 is SYDVKM.

This clone was recorded a few times. V gene TRBV6-6 combines with J gene TRBJ2-7, with 9 bases aligning to TRBD1. Germline V gene sequence: CDR1 MNHNY, CDR2 SVGAGI (reference sequence). V trimming: 6 bases; J trimming: 1 base; junction bases outside the gene matches: 1. The CDR3 has 13 amino acids. In DNA, the CDR3 is TGTGCCAGCAGGGGGACAGGGTCCTACGAGCAGTACTTC. Protein sequence: CASRGTGSYEQYF.

The genes are TRBV6-5 and TRBJ1-2; the D gene is possibly TRBD1 (5 bases). This CDR3 contains 12 residues. The V and J ends lost 8 bases and 4 bases respectively, with 11 bases between them. Germline V CDR1 and CDR2: MNHEY, SVGAGI. The CDR3 region is CASGTVIYGYTF. CDR3 nucleotides: TGTGCCAGCGGGACGGTTATCTATGGCTACACCTTC.

The chain couples TRBV5-1 to TRBJ2-2; 11 bases are shared with TRBD1. The germline V gene encodes CDR1 SGHRS and CDR2 YFSETQ. Trimming took 4 bases from V and 6 from J; bases not matched to a gene: 8. This CDR3 is built from 16 residues. The CDR3 region has the DNA TGCGCCAGCAGCCTCCAACCGGGACAGGGGGCCGGGGAGCTGTTTTTT. Its protein is CASSLQPGQGAGELFF.

This chain connects TRBV27 to TRBJ2-3; D call uncertain. CDR1 is MNHEY, CDR2 SMNVEV, per germline (reference sequence). Trimming left V 3 bases short and J 0 bases short, with 7 bases between. The CDR3 totals 14 residues. The chain's CDR3 is CASSFGASTDTQYF. The DNA of the CDR3 is TGTGCCAGCAGTTTCGGCGCTAGCACAGATACGCAGTATTTT.

This clone showed up just a few times. The V call is TRBV28, the J call TRBJ1-5; the D gene is possibly TRBD1 (5 bases). The ends were cut back, 6 bases at V and 0 bases at J, with 12 bases in the middle. The CDR3 has 15 residues. Germline V gives CDR1 MDHEN, CDR2 SYDVKM. The CDR3 DNA is TGTGCCAGCAGGGGGGGAGGGAATAGCAATCAGCCCCAGCATTTT. Its translation is CASRGGGNSNQPQHF.